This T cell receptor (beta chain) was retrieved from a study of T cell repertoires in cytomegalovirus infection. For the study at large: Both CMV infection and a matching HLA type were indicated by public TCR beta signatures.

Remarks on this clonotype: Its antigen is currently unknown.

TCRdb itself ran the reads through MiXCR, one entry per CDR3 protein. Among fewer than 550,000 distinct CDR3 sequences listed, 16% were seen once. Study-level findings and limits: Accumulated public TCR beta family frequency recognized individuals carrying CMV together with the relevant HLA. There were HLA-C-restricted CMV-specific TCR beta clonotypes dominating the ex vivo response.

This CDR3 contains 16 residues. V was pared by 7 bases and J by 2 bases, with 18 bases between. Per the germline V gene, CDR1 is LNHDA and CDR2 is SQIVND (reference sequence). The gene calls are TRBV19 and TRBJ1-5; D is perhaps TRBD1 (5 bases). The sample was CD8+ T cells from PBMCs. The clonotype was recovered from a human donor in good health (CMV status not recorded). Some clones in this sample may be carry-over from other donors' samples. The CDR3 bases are TGTGCCAGTACCGAGGGGCACGGAGGCCGCAATCAGCCCCAGCATTTT. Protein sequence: CASTEGHGGRNQPQHF.